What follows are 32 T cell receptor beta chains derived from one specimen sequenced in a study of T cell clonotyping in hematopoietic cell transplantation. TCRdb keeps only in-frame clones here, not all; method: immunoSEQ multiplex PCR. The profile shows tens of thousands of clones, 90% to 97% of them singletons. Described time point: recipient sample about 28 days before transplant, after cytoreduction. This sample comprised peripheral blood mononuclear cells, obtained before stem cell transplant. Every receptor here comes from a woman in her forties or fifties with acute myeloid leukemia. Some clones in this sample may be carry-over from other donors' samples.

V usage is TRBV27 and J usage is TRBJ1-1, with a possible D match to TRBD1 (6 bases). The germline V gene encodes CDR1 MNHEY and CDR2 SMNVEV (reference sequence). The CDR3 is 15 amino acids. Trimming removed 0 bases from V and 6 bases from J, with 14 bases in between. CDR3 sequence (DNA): TGTGCCAGCAGTTTATCGACGGGGGGGCTGGCTGAAGCTTTCTTT. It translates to CASSLSTGGLAEAFF.

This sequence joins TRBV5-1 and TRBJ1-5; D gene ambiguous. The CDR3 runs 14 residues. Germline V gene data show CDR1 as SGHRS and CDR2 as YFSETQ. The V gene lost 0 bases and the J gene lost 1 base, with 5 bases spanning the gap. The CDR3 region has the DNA TGCGCCAGCAGCTTGGGCCAAAGCAATCAGCCCCAGCATTTT. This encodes CASSLGQSNQPQHF. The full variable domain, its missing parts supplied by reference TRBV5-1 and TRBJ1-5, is KAGVTQTPRYLIKTRGQQVTLSCSPISGHRSVSWYQQTPGQGLQFLFEYFSETQRNKGNFPGRFSGRQFSNSRSEMNVSTLELGDSALYLCASSLGQSNQPQHFGDGTRLSIL.

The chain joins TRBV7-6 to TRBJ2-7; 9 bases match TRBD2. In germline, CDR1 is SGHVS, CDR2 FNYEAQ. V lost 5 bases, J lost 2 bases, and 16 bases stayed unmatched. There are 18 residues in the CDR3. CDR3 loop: CASSQSPRGLAGAYEQYF. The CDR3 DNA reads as TGTGCCAGCAGCCAAAGCCCCCGAGGGTTAGCGGGAGCCTACGAGCAGTACTTC.

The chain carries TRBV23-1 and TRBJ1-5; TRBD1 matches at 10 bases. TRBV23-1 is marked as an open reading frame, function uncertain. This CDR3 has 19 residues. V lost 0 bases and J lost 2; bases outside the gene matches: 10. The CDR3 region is CASSQSGDRGPRGNQPQHF. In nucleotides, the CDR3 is TGCGCCAGCAGTCAATCGGGGGACAGGGGTCCCCGGGGCAATCAGCCCCAGCATTTT.

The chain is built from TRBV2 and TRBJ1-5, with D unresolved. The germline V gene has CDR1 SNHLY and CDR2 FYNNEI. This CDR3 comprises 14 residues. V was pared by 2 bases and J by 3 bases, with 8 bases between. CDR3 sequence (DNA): TGTGCCAGCAGTGAATGGTCCGTCAATCAGCCCCAGCATTTT. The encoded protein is CASSEWSVNQPQHF. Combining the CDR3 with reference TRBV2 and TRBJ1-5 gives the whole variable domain EPEVTQTPSHQVTQMGQEVILRCVPISNHLYFYWYRQILGQKVEFLVSFYNNEISEKSEIFDDQFSVERPDGSNFTLKIRSTKLEDSAMYFCASSEWSVNQPQHFGDGTRLSIL.

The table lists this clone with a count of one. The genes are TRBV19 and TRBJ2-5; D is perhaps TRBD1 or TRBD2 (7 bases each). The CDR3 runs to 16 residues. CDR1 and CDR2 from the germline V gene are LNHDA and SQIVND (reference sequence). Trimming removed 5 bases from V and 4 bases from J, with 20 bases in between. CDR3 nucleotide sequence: TGTGCCAGTAGTTTGGGGGGGACAGTAGGGGTAGAGACCCAGTACTTC. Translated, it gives CASSLGGTVGVETQYF.

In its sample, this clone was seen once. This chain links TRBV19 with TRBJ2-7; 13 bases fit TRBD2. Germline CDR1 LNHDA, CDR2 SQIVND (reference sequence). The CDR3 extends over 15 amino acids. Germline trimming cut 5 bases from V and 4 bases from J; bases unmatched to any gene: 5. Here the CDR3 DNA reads TGTGCCAGTAGTCCCCAGACTAGCGGGAGGTACGAGCAGTACTTC. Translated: CASSPQTSGRYEQYF.

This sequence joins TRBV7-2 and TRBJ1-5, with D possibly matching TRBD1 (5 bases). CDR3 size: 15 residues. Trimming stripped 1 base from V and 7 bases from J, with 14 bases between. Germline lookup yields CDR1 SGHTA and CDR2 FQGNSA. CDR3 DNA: TGTGCCAGCAGCTTAGATCCGGGTCGGGGGCAGCCCCAGCATTTT. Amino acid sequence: CASSLDPGRGQPQHF.

This chain's CDR3 is CASSDRDRGEKLFF. In DNA form, the CDR3 reads TGTGCCAGCAGTGACCGGGACAGGGGGGAAAAACTGTTTTTT. The V and J genes are TRBV6-1 and TRBJ1-4; 11 nucleotides match TRBD1. This CDR3 is 14 amino acids long. The junction had 2 bases not matched to a gene; V was cut back by 3 bases and J by 8 bases. The germline CDR1 and CDR2 sequences are MNHNS and SASEGT.

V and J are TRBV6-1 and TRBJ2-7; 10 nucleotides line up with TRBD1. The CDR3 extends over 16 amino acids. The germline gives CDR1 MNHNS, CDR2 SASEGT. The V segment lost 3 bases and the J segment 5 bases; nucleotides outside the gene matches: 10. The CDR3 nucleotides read TGTGCCAGCAGTGAGTATGGGACAGGGGAATATAACGAGCAGTACTTC. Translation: CASSEYGTGEYNEQYF.

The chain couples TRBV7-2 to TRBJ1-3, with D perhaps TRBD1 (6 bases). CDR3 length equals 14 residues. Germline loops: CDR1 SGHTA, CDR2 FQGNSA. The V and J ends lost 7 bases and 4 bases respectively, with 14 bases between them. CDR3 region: CASTPTGPGNTIYF. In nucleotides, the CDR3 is TGTGCCAGCACCCCAACAGGGCCCGGAAACACCATATATTTT.

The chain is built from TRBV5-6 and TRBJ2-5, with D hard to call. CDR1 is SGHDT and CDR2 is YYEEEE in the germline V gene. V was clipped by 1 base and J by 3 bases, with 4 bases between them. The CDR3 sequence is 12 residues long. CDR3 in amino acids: CASSLNKETQYF. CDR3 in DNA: TGTGCCAGCAGCTTGAACAAAGAGACCCAGTACTTC. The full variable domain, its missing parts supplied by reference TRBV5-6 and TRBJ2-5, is DAGVTQSPTHLIKTRGQQVTLRCSPKSGHDTVSWYQQALGQGPQFIFQYYEEEERQRGNFPDRFSGHQFPNYSSELNVNALLLGDSALYLCASSLNKETQYFGPGTRLLVL.

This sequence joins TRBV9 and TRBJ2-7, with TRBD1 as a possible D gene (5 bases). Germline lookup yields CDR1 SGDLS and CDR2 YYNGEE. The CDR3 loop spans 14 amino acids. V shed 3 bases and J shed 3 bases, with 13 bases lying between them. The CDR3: CASSGSTVFYEQYF. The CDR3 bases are TGTGCCAGCAGCGGATCGACAGTGTTCTACGAGCAGTACTTC.

The CDR3 loop reads CASSAGIRNTEAFF. Here the CDR3 DNA reads TGTGCCAGCAGCGCGGGCATAAGGAACACTGAAGCTTTCTTT. The V gene is TRBV2, the J gene TRBJ1-1; D is uncertain. Germline loops: CDR1 SNHLY, CDR2 FYNNEI. This CDR3 has 14 amino acids. V was pared by 6 bases and J by 1 base, with 12 bases between.

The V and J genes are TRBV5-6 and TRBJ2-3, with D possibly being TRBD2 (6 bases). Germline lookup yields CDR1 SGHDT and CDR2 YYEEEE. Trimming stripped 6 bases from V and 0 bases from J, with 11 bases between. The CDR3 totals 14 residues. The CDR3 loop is CASTRDSSTDTQYF. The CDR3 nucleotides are TGTGCCAGCACCCGGGACTCCAGCACAGATACGCAGTATTTT.

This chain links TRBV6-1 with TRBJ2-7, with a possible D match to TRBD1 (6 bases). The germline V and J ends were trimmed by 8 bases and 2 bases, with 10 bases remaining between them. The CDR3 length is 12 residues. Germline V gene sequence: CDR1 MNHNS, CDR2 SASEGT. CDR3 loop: CASHGQTYEQYF. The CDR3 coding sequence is TGTGCCAGCCACGGACAGACCTACGAGCAGTACTTC.

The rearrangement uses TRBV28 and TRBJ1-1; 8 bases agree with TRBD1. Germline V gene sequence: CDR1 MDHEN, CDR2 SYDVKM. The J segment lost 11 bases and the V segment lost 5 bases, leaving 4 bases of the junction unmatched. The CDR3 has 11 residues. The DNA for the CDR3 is TGTGCCAGCAGTGGCAGGGGGCTGGCTTTCTTT. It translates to CASSGRGLAFF.

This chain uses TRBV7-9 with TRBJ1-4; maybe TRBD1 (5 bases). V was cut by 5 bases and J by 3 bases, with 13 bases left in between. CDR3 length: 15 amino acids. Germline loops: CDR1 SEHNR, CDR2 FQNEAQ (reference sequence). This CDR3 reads CASSRDQGANEKLFF. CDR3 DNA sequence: TGTGCCAGCAGCCGGGACCAGGGTGCTAATGAAAAACTGTTTTTT.

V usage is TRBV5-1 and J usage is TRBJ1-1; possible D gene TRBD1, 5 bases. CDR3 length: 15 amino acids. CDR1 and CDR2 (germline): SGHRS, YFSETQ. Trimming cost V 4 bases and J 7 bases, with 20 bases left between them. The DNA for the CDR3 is TGCGCCAGCAGCCCCCAGTGGCAGGGAGGTGGTGAAGCTTTCTTT. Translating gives CASSPQWQGGGEAFF.

CDR3 protein: CASKLAGVSYEQYF. Written as DNA, the CDR3 is TGTGCCAGCAAACTAGCGGGAGTTTCCTACGAGCAGTACTTC. The V and J genes are TRBV28 and TRBJ2-7, with 11 nucleotides matching TRBD2. Trimming took 7 bases from V and 1 from J; bases not matched to a gene: 3. This CDR3 is built from 14 residues. CDR1 and CDR2 from the germline V gene are MDHEN and SYDVKM.

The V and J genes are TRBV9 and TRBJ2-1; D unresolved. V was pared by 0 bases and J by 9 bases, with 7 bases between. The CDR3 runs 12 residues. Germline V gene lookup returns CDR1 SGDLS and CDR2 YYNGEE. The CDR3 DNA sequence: TGTGCCAGCAGCGTAGCAGCGAGTGAGCAGTTCTTC. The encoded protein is CASSVAASEQFF. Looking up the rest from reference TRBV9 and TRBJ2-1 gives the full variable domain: DSGVTQTPKHLITATGQRVTLRCSPRSGDLSVYWYQQSLDQGLQFLIQYYNGEERAKGNILERFSAQQFPDLHSELNLSSLELGDSALYFCASSVAASEQFFGPGTRLTVL.

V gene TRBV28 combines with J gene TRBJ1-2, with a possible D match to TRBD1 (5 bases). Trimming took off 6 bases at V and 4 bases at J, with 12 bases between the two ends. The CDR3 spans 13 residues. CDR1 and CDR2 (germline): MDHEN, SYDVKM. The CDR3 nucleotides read TGTGCCAGCAGAGACTCAGGGTTCTATGGCTACACCTTC. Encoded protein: CASRDSGFYGYTF.

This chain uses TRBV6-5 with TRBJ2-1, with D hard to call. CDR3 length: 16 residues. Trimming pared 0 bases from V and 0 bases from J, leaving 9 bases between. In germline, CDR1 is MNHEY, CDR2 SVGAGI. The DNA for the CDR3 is TGTGCCAGCAGTTACTCGTTTAGGGACTCCTACAATGAGCAGTTCTTC. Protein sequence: CASSYSFRDSYNEQFF.

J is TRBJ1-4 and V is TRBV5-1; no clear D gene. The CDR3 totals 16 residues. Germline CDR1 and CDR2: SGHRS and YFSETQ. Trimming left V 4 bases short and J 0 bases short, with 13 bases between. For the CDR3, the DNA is TGCGCCAGCAGCCTTTCGGGAGGAACAACTAATGAAAAACTGTTTTTT. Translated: CASSLSGGTTNEKLFF.

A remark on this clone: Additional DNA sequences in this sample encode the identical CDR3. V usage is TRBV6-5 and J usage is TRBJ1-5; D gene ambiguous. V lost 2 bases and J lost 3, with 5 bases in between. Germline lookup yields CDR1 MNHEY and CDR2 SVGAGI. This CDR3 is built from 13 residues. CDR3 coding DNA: TGTGCCAGCAGTTACGGAATCAATCAGCCCCAGCATTTT. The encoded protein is CASSYGINQPQHF.

The CDR3 DNA sequence: TGTGCCAGCAGTTATGCGGCAGGGGGGGCTAATGAAAAACTGTTTTTT. Translating gives CASSYAAGGANEKLFF. The genes are TRBV6-6 and TRBJ1-4, with TRBD1 matching 7 bases. Looked up from germline, CDR1 is MNHNY and CDR2 is SVGAGI (reference sequence). The CDR3 consists of 16 residues. V shed 3 bases and J 3 bases; nucleotides not matched to a gene: 7.

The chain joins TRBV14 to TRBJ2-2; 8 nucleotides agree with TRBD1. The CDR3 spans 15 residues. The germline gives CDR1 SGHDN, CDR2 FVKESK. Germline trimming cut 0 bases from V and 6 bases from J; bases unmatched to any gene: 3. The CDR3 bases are TGTGCCAGCAGCCAAGACAGGGGGCGCGCCGGGGAGCTGTTTTTT. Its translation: CASSQDRGRAGELFF.

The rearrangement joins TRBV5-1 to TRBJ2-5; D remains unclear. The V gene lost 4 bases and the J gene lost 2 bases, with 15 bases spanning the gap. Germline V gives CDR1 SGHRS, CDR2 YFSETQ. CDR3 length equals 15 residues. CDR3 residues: CASSPGPVQQETQYF. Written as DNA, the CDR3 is TGCGCCAGCAGCCCCGGCCCAGTGCAACAAGAGACCCAGTACTTC. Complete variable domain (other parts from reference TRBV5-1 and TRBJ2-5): KAGVTQTPRYLIKTRGQQVTLSCSPISGHRSVSWYQQTPGQGLQFLFEYFSETQRNKGNFPGRFSGRQFSNSRSEMNVSTLELGDSALYLCASSPGPVQQETQYFGPGTRLLVL.

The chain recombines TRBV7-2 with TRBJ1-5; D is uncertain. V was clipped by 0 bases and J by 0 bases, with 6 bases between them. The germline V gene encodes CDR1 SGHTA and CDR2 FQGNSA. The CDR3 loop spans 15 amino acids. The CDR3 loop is CASSLAGNSNQPQHF. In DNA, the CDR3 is TGTGCCAGCAGCTTAGCGGGGAATAGCAATCAGCCCCAGCATTTT. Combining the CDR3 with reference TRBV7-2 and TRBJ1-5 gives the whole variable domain GAGVSQSPSNKVTEKGKDVELRCDPISGHTALYWYRQSLGQGLEFLIYFQGNSAPDKSGLPSDRFSAERTGGSVSTLTIQRTQQEDSAVYLCASSLAGNSNQPQHFGDGTRLSIL.

The CDR3 DNA reads as TGTGCCACCAGGAGGGAGGGAAGAGAGACCCAGTACTTC. It codes for CATRREGRETQYF. This chain connects TRBV10-3 to TRBJ2-5, with 7 bases lining up with TRBD2. The CDR3 totals 13 residues. V dropped 10 bases and J dropped 4; count of bases not matched to a gene: 9. Germline loops: CDR1 ENHRY, CDR2 SYGVKD.

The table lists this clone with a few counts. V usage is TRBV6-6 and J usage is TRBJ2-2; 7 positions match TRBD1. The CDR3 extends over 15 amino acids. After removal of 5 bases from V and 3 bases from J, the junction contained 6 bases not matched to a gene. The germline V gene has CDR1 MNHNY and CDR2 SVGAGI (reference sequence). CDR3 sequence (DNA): TGTGCCAGCAGTACCGGGACAGCTCACACCGGGGAGCTGTTTTTT. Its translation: CASSTGTAHTGELFF.

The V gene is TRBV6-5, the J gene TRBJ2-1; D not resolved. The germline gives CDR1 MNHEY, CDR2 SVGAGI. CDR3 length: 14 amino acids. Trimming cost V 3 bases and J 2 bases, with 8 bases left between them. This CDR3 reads CASSYSRTYNEQFF. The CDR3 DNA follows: TGTGCCAGCAGTTATTCAAGAACCTACAATGAGCAGTTCTTC.